This TCR beta chain came from a study of naive and memory T cell subsets. General study findings and limits: A few larger clonotypes appeared in naive repertoires, especially CD8, possibly memory cells re-expressing CD45RA. Diversity fell and Gini index rose from naive through CM, EM, EMRA.

From the second PCR step, alpha and beta chains were amplified apart. Cells stained for CD3, CD4, CD8, CD45RA and CD27 were sorted into four subsets. Both TRBC1 and TRBC2 were covered by a beta constant-region primer of two equimolar oligonucleotides. Each CDR3 protein gets one entry after TCRdb re-called the UMI-ligation and nested PCR reads with MiXCR. The data show around 160,000 distinct CDR3 sequences, approximately 15% seen once. With regard to this clonotype: Its matching antigen is unknown.

The material sequenced was naive CD4+ T cells from blood. The TCR sequence derives from a human donor in good health.

The CDR3 loop reads CASSPGLASTYEQYF. In DNA, the CDR3 is TGTGCCAGCAGCCCGGGACTAGCGAGTACCTACGAGCAGTACTTC. This chain joins TRBV5-5 and TRBJ2-7, with 10 bases lining up with TRBD2. This CDR3 region has 15 residues. CDR1 is SGHKS and CDR2 is YYEKEE in the germline V gene (reference sequence). J lost 2 bases, V lost 4 bases, and 6 bases had no gene match.